Shown below are 5 T cell receptor beta chains from a single sample sequenced in a study of beta chain features in type 1 diabetes. Findings and caveats of the study: Within each of all four CD4+ subsets, Type 1 diabetes patients had TCRB CDR3s that were moderately but significantly shorter.

Expressed TCRB transcripts got sequenced, as all isolated RNA was reverse transcribed. Using immunoSEQ multiplex PCR, the repertoire was profiled, and TCRdb retains in-frame clones only, with some absent. The sample yields 310,000 or so clones, 15% seen once. Their specific antigens are unknown. Sequencing was carried out using naive CD4+ T cells from blood. These receptors all come from a man aged 18 to 29 with type 1 diabetes.

This clone was seen more than once but under ten times. V usage is TRBV27 and J usage is TRBJ2-7; 9 nucleotides match TRBD1. Per the germline V gene, CDR1 is MNHEY and CDR2 is SMNVEV (reference sequence). V shed 4 bases and J 5 bases; nucleotides not matched to a gene: 9. The CDR3 covers 15 residues. The CDR3 DNA reads TGTGCCAGCAGTTCACCGGGGACAGGGTTCCACGAGCAGTACTTC. Residues: CASSSPGTGFHEQYF.

This clone appeared a few times. The chain employs TRBV9 and TRBJ1-4; 8 bases line up with TRBD1. The CDR3 sequence is 15 residues long. The V gene's germline CDR1 is SGDLS and CDR2 YYNGEE. The junction had 6 bases not matched to a gene; V was cut back by 4 bases and J by 4 bases. CDR3 DNA sequence: TGTGCCAGCAGCTCAGGACAGGGCTTTAATGAAAAACTGTTTTTT. Translating it yields CASSSGQGFNEKLFF.

The chain combines TRBV11-2 with TRBJ2-7, with D tentatively TRBD1 (6 bases). This CDR3 has 16 residues. Trimming cost V 5 bases and J 0 bases, with 17 bases left between them. The V gene's germline CDR1 is SGHAT and CDR2 FQNNGV. The CDR3 sequence is CASSRGSYRDSYEQYF. The DNA for the CDR3 is TGTGCCAGCAGCCGGGGATCCTACAGGGACTCCTACGAGCAGTACTTC. The whole variable domain, remainder taken from reference TRBV11-2 and TRBJ2-7, is EAGVAQSPRYKIIEKRQSVAFWCNPISGHATLYWYQQILGQGPKLLIQFQNNGVVDDSQLPKDRFSAERLKGVDSTLKIQPAKLEDSAVYLCASSRGSYRDSYEQYFGPGTRLTVT.

The chain is built from TRBV6-5 and TRBJ2-7; D call uncertain. The germline V gene encodes CDR1 MNHEY and CDR2 SVGAGI. The CDR3 is 13 residues long. V shed 0 bases and J shed 5 bases, with 8 bases lying between them. Here the CDR3 DNA reads TGTGCCAGCAGTTACTCGATAGCCGACGAGCAGTACTTC. Translation gives CASSYSIADEQYF.

This clone has more than one count but fewer than ten. V is TRBV29-1 and J is TRBJ1-1, with D maybe TRBD1 (5 bases). Germline values: CDR1 SQVTM, CDR2 ANQGSEA. The CDR3 consists of 13 residues. Deletions cut 4 bases from V and 4 bases from J, with 13 bases between. In DNA, the CDR3 is TGCAGCGTTGCAAGGGGACTCACCACTGAAGCTTTCTTT. It codes for CSVARGLTTEAFF.